These 17 T cell receptor beta chains were all obtained from the same sample, sequenced in a study of cytomegalovirus exposure and HLA in healthy donors. The method was immunoSEQ multiplex PCR; TCRdb's version includes in-frame clones alone and lacks a portion of them. The profile shows around 150,000 clones, less than 90% of them singletons. Sequencing used PBMCs. These receptors came from a woman under 30 in good health and CMV-seronegative.

CDR3 protein: CASSVGQSNTGELFF. The CDR3 DNA reads TGTGCCAGCAGCGTAGGGCAGTCGAACACCGGGGAGCTGTTTTTT. V is TRBV9 and J is TRBJ2-2, with D unresolved. The V gene's germline CDR1 is SGDLS and CDR2 YYNGEE. The CDR3 is made up of 15 amino acids. Trimming removed 0 bases from V and 0 bases from J, with 6 bases in between.

The J gene is TRBJ1-5, the V gene TRBV6-6; TRBD1 might be the D (5 bases). Germline CDR1 and CDR2: MNHNY and SVGAGI (reference sequence). This CDR3 is 14 amino acids long. Between the trimmed V and J ends, which lost 8 bases and 4 bases, there was a span of 15 bases. The CDR3 coding sequence is TGTGCCAGCTTCTCAGGGAATATAAATCAGCCCCAGCATTTT. It encodes CASFSGNINQPQHF.

The table lists this clone with a count of one. The rearrangement uses TRBV6-5 and TRBJ1-3, with D possibly TRBD1 on 6 matching bases. The CDR3 covers 14 residues. The V end lost 0 bases, the J end lost 14 bases, and 17 bases lay between the germline ends. The germline gives CDR1 MNHEY, CDR2 SVGAGI. CDR3 sequence: CASSYSTPTGRVYF. CDR3 DNA sequence: TGTGCCAGCAGTTACTCGACCCCCACAGGGAGGGTATATTTT.

The V gene is TRBV6-5, the J gene TRBJ2-7, with TRBD1 identical over 7 bases. V was clipped by 6 bases and J by 3 bases; unmatched bases: 5. Germline V gives CDR1 MNHEY, CDR2 SVGAGI. This CDR3 has 13 amino acids. CDR3: CASRIPGGYEQYF. The CDR3 DNA reads TGTGCCAGCAGGATACCAGGGGGCTACGAGCAGTACTTC.

The J gene is TRBJ1-1, the V gene TRBV27, with TRBD1 matching 7 bases. Germline loops: CDR1 MNHEY, CDR2 SMNVEV (reference sequence). This CDR3 has 15 residues. V was clipped by 5 bases and J by 3 bases; unmatched bases: 9. The CDR3 spells CASSHNRGRDTEAFF. The CDR3, as DNA: TGTGCCAGCAGTCATAACAGGGGCAGGGACACTGAAGCTTTCTTT.

This clone was found once. The V call is TRBV2, the J call TRBJ2-7; a possible D gene is TRBD2 (5 bases). CDR1 and CDR2 from the germline V gene are SNHLY and FYNNEI. Trimming took 11 bases from V and 0 from J, leaving 14 bases between them. The CDR3 length is 13 residues. CDR3 in amino acids: CAGQDGISYEQYF. CDR3 bases: TGTGCCGGCCAGGACGGGATCTCCTACGAGCAGTACTTC.

This chain uses TRBV27 with TRBJ2-6; D not resolved. The V gene's germline CDR1 is MNHEY and CDR2 SMNVEV (reference sequence). The germline V and J ends were trimmed by 10 bases and 0 bases, with 13 bases remaining between them. The CDR3 runs to 15 residues. The chain's CDR3 is CATAALYSGANVLTF. DNA for the CDR3: TGTGCCACCGCGGCTCTCTACTCTGGGGCCAACGTCCTGACTTTC.

The chain combines TRBV7-2 with TRBJ2-2; TRBD2 matches at 13 bases. The CDR3 is 15 residues long. Losses at the gene ends were 6 bases for V and 5 bases for J; bases not matched to a gene: 3. Germline values: CDR1 SGHTA, CDR2 FQGNSA. CDR3 amino acids: CASRQLAGGTGELFF. The CDR3 nucleotides are TGTGCCAGCAGGCAACTAGCGGGAGGGACCGGGGAGCTGTTTTTT.

The rearrangement joins TRBV14 to TRBJ1-1, with no clear D. The CDR3 loop spans 13 amino acids. The germline gives CDR1 SGHDN, CDR2 FVKESK. Trimming left V 3 bases short and J 0 bases short, with 5 bases between. The CDR3 reads CASSQNMNTEAFF. DNA for the CDR3: TGTGCCAGCAGCCAGAACATGAACACTGAAGCTTTCTTT. Variable domain in full (rest from reference TRBV14 and TRBJ1-1): EAGVTQFPSHSVIEKGQTVTLRCDPISGHDNLYWYRRVMGKEIKFLLHFVKESKQDESGMPNNRFLAERTGGTYSTLKVQPAELEDSGVYFCASSQNMNTEAFFGQGTRLTVV.

This chain connects TRBV5-6 to TRBJ2-7; 8 nucleotides align to TRBD1. The length of the CDR3 is 14 residues. The germline CDR1 and CDR2 sequences are SGHDT and YYEEEE. The junction had 3 bases not matched to a gene; V was cut back by 4 bases and J by 0 bases. The CDR3 bases are TGTGCCAGCAGCCTGGGACAGGTCTCCTACGAGCAGTACTTC. It is translated as CASSLGQVSYEQYF.

The chain links TRBV5-1 to TRBJ1-4, with TRBD1 matching 9 bases. Germline V CDR1 and CDR2: SGHRS, YFSETQ. After removal of 2 bases from V and 5 bases from J, the junction contained 4 bases not matched to a gene. The CDR3 is made up of 15 amino acids. The CDR3 DNA is TGCGCCAGCAGCTTAGGGGACAGGGTAAATGAAAAACTGTTTTTT. Residues: CASSLGDRVNEKLFF.

The genes are TRBV19 and TRBJ1-5; D is perhaps TRBD1 (5 bases). CDR3 length equals 16 residues. Germline CDR1 is LNHDA and CDR2 is SQIVND (reference sequence). Trimming removed 5 bases at V and 2 bases at J, with 16 bases between. The CDR3: CASSAPWQGGNQPQHF. The CDR3, as DNA: TGTGCCAGTAGTGCCCCCTGGCAGGGTGGCAATCAGCCCCAGCATTTT.

This clone was observed many times. The chain employs TRBV19 and TRBJ1-2; possibly TRBD1 for D (6 bases). The V gene lost 10 bases and the J gene lost 6 bases, with 24 bases spanning the gap. The length of the CDR3 is 15 residues. Per germline, CDR1 LNHDA and CDR2 SQIVND (reference sequence). CDR3 sequence reads: CATAGAGAEWDGYTF. CDR3 DNA: TGTGCCACCGCCGGAGCAGGGGCCGAGTGGGATGGCTACACCTTC.

This rearrangement joins TRBV2 to TRBJ1-1; 11 nucleotides align to TRBD1. This CDR3 has 15 amino acids. In germline, CDR1 is SNHLY, CDR2 FYNNEI. The V gene end was trimmed by 5 bases and the J gene end by 5 bases; junction bases not matched to a gene: 7. In DNA, the CDR3 is TGTGCCAGCAGTCGGACAGGGGGCGGGCGAACTGAAGCTTTCTTT. Residues: CASSRTGGGRTEAFF.

The chain joins TRBV4-3 to TRBJ1-2; unclear D gene. Per the germline V gene, CDR1 is LGHNA and CDR2 is YSLEER. V shed 1 base and J shed 3 bases, with 12 bases lying between them. CDR3 length: 15 residues. CDR3 DNA: TGCGCCAGCAGCCAAGGCCCAGGAACTCACTATGGCTACACCTTC. Translation: CASSQGPGTHYGYTF.

This clone was counted a single time. This sequence joins TRBV10-3 and TRBJ2-1; TRBD2 aligns across 11 bases. CDR3 length: 15 amino acids. CDR1 is ENHRY, CDR2 SYGVKD, per germline. V was pared by 5 bases and J by 10 bases, with 10 bases of the junction left unmatched. CDR3 nucleotides: TGTGCCATCAGTTCTATAGGGACTAGCGGAGGGGAGCAGTTCTTC. Protein product: CAISSIGTSGGEQFF.

This chain links TRBV7-2 with TRBJ1-1, with unresolved D. Germline loops: CDR1 SGHTA, CDR2 FQGNSA. This CDR3 comprises 13 residues. V gave up 9 bases and J gave up 0 bases, with 11 bases separating them. In DNA form, the CDR3 reads TGTGCCAGTCTAGTCCGCGTGAACACTGAAGCTTTCTTT. It codes for CASLVRVNTEAFF. The full variable domain, completed using reference TRBV7-2 and TRBJ1-1, is GAGVSQSPSNKVTEKGKDVELRCDPISGHTALYWYRQSLGQGLEFLIYFQGNSAPDKSGLPSDRFSAERTGGSVSTLTIQRTQQEDSAVYLCASLVRVNTEAFFGQGTRLTVV.